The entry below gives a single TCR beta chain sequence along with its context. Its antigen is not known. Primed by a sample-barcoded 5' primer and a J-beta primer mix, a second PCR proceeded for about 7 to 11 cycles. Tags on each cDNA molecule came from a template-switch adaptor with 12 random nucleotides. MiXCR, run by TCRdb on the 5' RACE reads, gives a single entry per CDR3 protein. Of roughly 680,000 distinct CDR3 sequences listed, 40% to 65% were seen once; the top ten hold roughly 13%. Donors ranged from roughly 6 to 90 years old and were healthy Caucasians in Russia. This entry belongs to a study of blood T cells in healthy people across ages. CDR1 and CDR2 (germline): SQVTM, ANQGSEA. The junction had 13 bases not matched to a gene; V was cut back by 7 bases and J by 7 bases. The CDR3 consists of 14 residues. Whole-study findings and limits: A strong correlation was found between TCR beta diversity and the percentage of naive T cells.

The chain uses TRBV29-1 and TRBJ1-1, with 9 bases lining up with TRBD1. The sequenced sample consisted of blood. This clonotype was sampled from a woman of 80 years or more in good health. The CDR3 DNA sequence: TGCAGCGCCGAAGATAACAGGGGGCGGGGTGAAGCTTTCTTT. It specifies CSAEDNRGRGEAFF.